The 30 T cell receptor beta chains below all came from one sample that was sequenced in a study of neoadjuvant nivolumab and ipilimumab in lung cancer. The protocol was immunoSEQ multiplex PCR, while the TCRdb copy is restricted to in-frame clones and leaves out a portion. Among 30,000 to 45,000 clones listed, 89% were seen once. This sample comprised peripheral blood, obtained before neoadjuvant nivolumab, alone or with ipilimumab. The receptor set was obtained from an adult with non-small cell lung cancer.

This chain connects TRBV5-6 to TRBJ2-3, with D possibly matching TRBD1 (6 bases). This CDR3 is 15 amino acids long. Trimming shortened V by 0 bases and J by 1 base, and 9 bases separated the two germline ends. The V gene's germline CDR1 is SGHDT and CDR2 YYEEEE. The DNA of the CDR3 is TGTGCCAGCAGCTTGGAAGGGGGTGGCACAGATACGCAGTATTTT. It translates to CASSLEGGGTDTQYF.

The chain links TRBV13 to TRBJ2-7; 7 bases agree with TRBD2. The CDR3 is made up of 15 amino acids. Germline trimming cut 5 bases from V and 3 bases from J; bases unmatched to any gene: 10. Germline values: CDR1 PRHDT, CDR2 FYEKMQ (reference sequence). In DNA form, the CDR3 reads TGTGCCAGCAGCCCATCACCCGGGGGGTACTACGAGCAGTACTTC. Its protein product is CASSPSPGGYYEQYF.

CDR3 sequence (DNA): TGTGCCAGCAGCTTAAGGCCGCCCCCAGAAGGGGAGCTGTTTTTT. As protein: CASSLRPPPEGELFF. This chain uses TRBV7-3 with TRBJ2-2; no firm D call. There are 15 residues in the CDR3. V was clipped by 1 base and J by 8 bases, with 14 bases between them. The V gene's germline CDR1 is SGHTA and CDR2 FQGTGA. Based on the CDR3 plus reference TRBV7-3 and TRBJ2-2, the full variable domain is GAGVSQTPSNKVTEKGKYVELRCDPISGHTALYWYRQSLGQGPEFLIYFQGTGAADDSGLPNDRFFAVRPEGSVSTLKIQRTERGDSAVYLCASSLRPPPEGELFFGEGSRLTVL.

The V gene is TRBV4-2, the J gene TRBJ2-7; 9 bases fit TRBD2. The V gene's germline CDR1 is LGHNA and CDR2 YNFKEQ. The junction had 9 bases not matched to a gene; V was cut back by 0 bases and J by 0 bases. The CDR3 has 18 residues. The CDR3: CASSQEIIRLAASYEQYF. As DNA, the CDR3 is TGTGCCAGCAGCCAAGAAATTATACGACTAGCGGCCTCCTACGAGCAGTACTTC.

Written as DNA, the CDR3 is TGTGCCATCAGCGAGACCGGGGAGGGAAATCAGCCCCAGCATTTT. It is translated as CAISETGEGNQPQHF. The gene calls are TRBV10-3 and TRBJ1-5, with D unclear. The CDR3 contains 15 residues. The germline V and J ends were trimmed by 6 bases and 4 bases, with 16 bases remaining between them. Germline V lookup: CDR1 ENHRY, CDR2 SYGVKD.

J is TRBJ1-2 and V is TRBV20-1, with no clear D. The CDR3 totals 11 residues. Germline CDR1 DFQATT, CDR2 SNEGSKA (reference sequence). Deletions cut 6 bases from V and 8 bases from J, with 13 bases between. Here the CDR3 DNA reads TGCAGTGCCCCGGACCAAAGGGGCTACACCTTC. Encoded protein: CSAPDQRGYTF.

The chain uses TRBV7-3 and TRBJ2-2; D not resolved. The germline CDR1 and CDR2 sequences are SGHTA and FQGTGA. V shed 0 bases and J shed 7 bases, with 9 bases lying between them. The CDR3 loop spans 14 amino acids. The CDR3 DNA is TGTGCCAGCAGCTTAACTAGTTACGGCGGGGAGCTGTTTTTT. The encoded protein is CASSLTSYGGELFF.

J is TRBJ2-3 and V is TRBV5-6, with TRBD1 identical over 8 bases. The trim removed 0 bases at V and 4 bases at J, leaving 16 bases unmatched. This CDR3 is 19 amino acids long. Germline CDR1 is SGHDT and CDR2 is YYEEEE. The CDR3 coding sequence is TGTGCCAGCAGCTTGGTAAAAGGGTGGGGACAGGAGGGCGCAGATACGCAGTATTTT. Translating it yields CASSLVKGWGQEGADTQYF.

This clone was picked up a small number of times. The chain combines TRBV5-1 with TRBJ2-5; D gene unclear. This CDR3 is 11 amino acids long. Trimming removed 0 bases from V and 3 bases from J, with 0 bases in between. Germline V gene data show CDR1 as SGHRS and CDR2 as YFSETQ. The DNA for the CDR3 is TGCGCCAGCAGCTTGGAAGAGACCCAGTACTTC. This codes for CASSLEETQYF.

The chain is built from TRBV7-9 and TRBJ2-6; D might be TRBD1 (6 bases). This CDR3 contains 16 residues. The V gene's germline CDR1 is SEHNR and CDR2 FQNEAQ (reference sequence). The V and J ends lost 4 bases and 4 bases respectively, with 14 bases between them. The CDR3 DNA reads as TGTGCCAGCAGCTCTCCGGGACAAAGGGGGGCCAACGTCCTGACTTTC. Translation gives CASSSPGQRGANVLTF.

The chain has TRBV7-2 and TRBJ1-5; no clear D. CDR3 length equals 14 residues. Trimming left V 5 bases short and J 3 bases short, with 11 bases between. Germline lookup yields CDR1 SGHTA and CDR2 FQGNSA. The CDR3 protein is CASSPGFDNQPQHF. The DNA of the CDR3 is TGTGCCAGCAGCCCCGGTTTTGACAATCAGCCCCAGCATTTT.

This sequence joins TRBV6-1 and TRBJ2-7; the D gene is possibly TRBD2 (5 bases). Trimming cost V 2 bases and J 6 bases, with 17 bases left between them. Germline CDR1 reads MNHNS; CDR2 reads SASEGT. The CDR3 spans 15 residues. Here the CDR3 reads CASSEMRSPGSEQYF. In DNA form, the CDR3 reads TGTGCCAGCAGTGAAATGCGTTCACCGGGATCCGAGCAGTACTTC.

The J gene is TRBJ2-5, the V gene TRBV10-3, with D tentatively TRBD1 (5 bases). The CDR3 is 13 amino acids. Germline assignment: CDR1 ENHRY and CDR2 SYGVKD. V lost 2 bases and J lost 5, with 9 bases in between. CDR3 protein: CAISEGAGETQYF. The CDR3 DNA reads as TGTGCCATCAGTGAGGGGGCAGGGGAGACCCAGTACTTC.

The chain employs TRBV10-3 and TRBJ2-5; 8 bases are a match to TRBD2. This CDR3 contains 14 residues. V shed 6 bases and J 4 bases; nucleotides not matched to a gene: 7. The germline V gene has CDR1 ENHRY and CDR2 SYGVKD. The CDR3: CAISPGTSGETQYF. For the CDR3, the DNA is TGTGCCATCAGCCCCGGGACTAGTGGAGAGACCCAGTACTTC.

The chain links TRBV5-6 to TRBJ2-5; the match to TRBD1 covers 7 bases. Losses at the gene ends were 6 bases for V and 1 base for J; bases not matched to a gene: 9. CDR1 and CDR2 (germline): SGHDT, YYEEEE. The CDR3 spans 15 residues. As DNA, the CDR3 is TGTGCCAGCAACCGGGTCTGGACAGGCCAAGAGACCCAGTACTTC. Its protein product is CASNRVWTGQETQYF. Full variable domain (missing parts from reference TRBV5-6 and TRBJ2-5): DAGVTQSPTHLIKTRGQQVTLRCSPKSGHDTVSWYQQALGQGPQFIFQYYEEEERQRGNFPDRFSGHQFPNYSSELNVNALLLGDSALYLCASNRVWTGQETQYFGPGTRLLVL.

This chain uses TRBV2 with TRBJ2-7, with a possible D match to TRBD1 (6 bases). Trimming removed 9 bases at V and 2 bases at J, with 14 bases between. Looked up from germline, CDR1 is SNHLY and CDR2 is FYNNEI. This CDR3 has 13 residues. CDR3 sequence: CASTDSPPYEQYF. The CDR3 region has the DNA TGTGCCAGTACGGACAGTCCGCCCTACGAGCAGTACTTC. Drawing the rest from reference TRBV2 and TRBJ2-7, the complete variable domain is EPEVTQTPSHQVTQMGQEVILRCVPISNHLYFYWYRQILGQKVEFLVSFYNNEISEKSEIFDDQFSVERPDGSNFTLKIRSTKLEDSAMYFCASTDSPPYEQYFGPGTRLTVT.

This chain joins TRBV9 and TRBJ2-6, with 7 bases fitting TRBD2. Unmatched junction bases numbered 17, after V lost 3 bases and J lost 2 bases. Germline lookup yields CDR1 SGDLS and CDR2 YYNGEE. The length of the CDR3 is 20 residues. CDR3 in DNA: TGTGCCAGCAGCGCAGTGGGGGGGGTCACAATTCCCCCTGGGGCCAACGTCCTGACTTTC. Protein product: CASSAVGGVTIPPGANVLTF.

The chain uses TRBV5-1 and TRBJ2-7, with 7 bases fitting TRBD1. From germline, CDR1 is SGHRS and CDR2 YFSETQ. Trimming at V came to 4 bases and at J to 3 bases, leaving 4 bases not matched to a gene. CDR3 length: 13 amino acids. The CDR3 sequence: CASSAGDSYEQYF. In nucleotides, the CDR3 is TGCGCCAGCAGCGCAGGGGACAGCTACGAGCAGTACTTC.

Concerning this clone: An end of the junction does not agree with germline; a read error may underlie this. CDR3 region: CACQGLSDNEQFF. For the CDR3, the DNA is TGTGCCTGCCAGGGGCTCTCCGACAATGAGCAGTTCTTC. The rearrangement uses TRBV30 and TRBJ2-1; a weak D match, TRBD1 (6 bases). Germline V lookup: CDR1 GTSNPN, CDR2 SVGIG (reference sequence). This CDR3 is built from 13 residues.

The V call is TRBV11-2, the J call TRBJ2-5, with D possibly TRBD2 on 6 matching bases. Germline V gene data show CDR1 as SGHAT and CDR2 as FQNNGV. The CDR3 is 13 residues long. The germline V and J ends were trimmed by 3 bases and 5 bases, with 10 bases remaining between them. This chain's CDR3 is CASSLGGDETQYF. In DNA form, the CDR3 reads TGTGCCAGCAGCTTGGGGGGTGATGAGACCCAGTACTTC.

The chain carries TRBV5-6 and TRBJ2-2; TRBD2 matches at 8 bases. This CDR3 spans 16 amino acids. Germline V lookup: CDR1 SGHDT, CDR2 YYEEEE. V shed 1 base and J 3 bases; nucleotides not matched to a gene: 5. In DNA, the CDR3 is TGTGCCAGCAGCTTGAGACTAGCGAGCTACACCGGGGAGCTGTTTTTT. Its protein product is CASSLRLASYTGELFF.

V gene TRBV11-3 combines with J gene TRBJ2-1, with 10 positions matching TRBD2. The junction had 7 bases not matched to a gene; V was cut back by 5 bases and J by 3 bases. Germline loops: CDR1 SGHNT, CDR2 YENEEA. CDR3 length: 16 residues. The CDR3 loop reads CASSRGTSENYNEQFF. DNA of the CDR3: TGTGCCAGCAGCAGAGGGACTAGCGAAAACTACAATGAGCAGTTCTTC.

The chain carries TRBV15 and TRBJ1-2, with 9 positions matching TRBD1. After removal of 4 bases from V and 8 bases from J, the junction contained 5 bases not matched to a gene. CDR1 LNHNV and CDR2 YYDKDF come from the germline V gene (reference sequence). The CDR3 extends over 13 amino acids. The CDR3 spells CATSKDRGDGYTF. CDR3 DNA sequence: TGTGCCACCAGCAAGGACAGGGGAGACGGCTACACCTTC.

This clone appeared once. This rearrangement joins TRBV2 to TRBJ2-7, with 8 bases fitting TRBD2. CDR1 and CDR2 (germline): SNHLY, FYNNEI. The CDR3 runs to 15 residues. V was clipped by 8 bases and J by 2 bases; unmatched bases: 11. This chain's CDR3 is CASPGWAGGTYEQYF. CDR3 nucleotides: TGTGCCAGCCCTGGGTGGGCGGGAGGCACCTACGAGCAGTACTTC.

V gene TRBV5-1 combines with J gene TRBJ2-2; D tentatively fits TRBD1 or TRBD2 (5 bases each). V lost 0 bases to trimming and J lost 0 bases, with 6 bases between them. Germline assignment: CDR1 SGHRS and CDR2 YFSETQ. This CDR3 comprises 15 residues. The CDR3 reads CASSLAGPNTGELFF. CDR3 DNA: TGCGCCAGCAGCTTGGCGGGACCGAACACCGGGGAGCTGTTTTTT. Full variable domain (missing parts from reference TRBV5-1 and TRBJ2-2): KAGVTQTPRYLIKTRGQQVTLSCSPISGHRSVSWYQQTPGQGLQFLFEYFSETQRNKGNFPGRFSGRQFSNSRSEMNVSTLELGDSALYLCASSLAGPNTGELFFGEGSRLTVL.

The chain combines TRBV4-2 with TRBJ2-5; D perhaps matches TRBD1 (6 bases). The CDR3 loop spans 15 amino acids. Looked up from germline, CDR1 is LGHNA and CDR2 is YNFKEQ. V was trimmed by 0 bases and J by 4 bases, leaving 12 bases between them. The CDR3 spells CASSQEREGGETQYF. CDR3 sequence (DNA): TGTGCCAGCAGCCAAGAAAGAGAAGGGGGAGAGACCCAGTACTTC.

The genes are TRBV11-3 and TRBJ2-2; 11 nucleotides align to TRBD2. Trimming removed 2 bases from V and 3 bases from J; junction bases left unmatched: 2. Germline loops: CDR1 SGHNT, CDR2 YENEEA. The CDR3 length is 16 residues. CDR3 in amino acids: CASSLTSGSDTGELFF. The CDR3 DNA is TGTGCCAGCAGCTTAACTAGCGGGAGTGACACCGGGGAGCTGTTTTTT.

V is TRBV9 and J is TRBJ2-1, with D tentatively TRBD1 or TRBD2 (5 bases each). V was trimmed by 3 bases and J by 0 bases, leaving 7 bases between them. Per the germline V gene, CDR1 is SGDLS and CDR2 is YYNGEE. The CDR3 extends over 14 amino acids. CDR3 region: CASSGGTSYNEQFF. In nucleotides, the CDR3 is TGTGCCAGCAGCGGGGGGACCTCCTACAATGAGCAGTTCTTC.

The V call is TRBV30, the J call TRBJ2-2; the match to TRBD2 covers 7 bases. Germline CDR1 is GTSNPN and CDR2 is SVGIG (reference sequence). The length of the CDR3 is 14 residues. V dropped 5 bases and J dropped 5; count of bases not matched to a gene: 8. CDR3 bases: TGTGCCTGGGGGAGGGGAGTAGGTACCGGGGAGCTGTTTTTT. Translated: CAWGRGVGTGELFF.

V and J are TRBV27 and TRBJ2-1; TRBD2 agrees at 8 bases. The CDR3 is 17 residues long. V lost 1 base to trimming and J lost 1 base; unmatched junction nucleotides: 6. Germline assignment: CDR1 MNHEY and CDR2 SMNVEV (reference sequence). In nucleotides, the CDR3 is TGTGCCAGCAGTTTATTGGGGCTAGCGGGTTCCTACAATGAGCAGTTCTTC. This gives the protein CASSLLGLAGSYNEQFF.